The text below deals with one T cell receptor (beta chain). The sample comes from a study of blood T cell repertoires in COVID-19. For the study at large: Researchers got acute and convalescent COVID-19 samples from the United States, Italy and Spain. The cDNA or gDNA used as material had been derived from T cells, B-cell-depleted T cells, or PBMCs.

The CDR3 loop spans 14 amino acids. The germline V and J ends were trimmed by 3 bases and 7 bases, with 16 bases remaining between them. Germline values: CDR1 SEHNR, CDR2 FQNEAQ (reference sequence). Authors' analysis steps: It was from reference gene primer amplification that nucleated cell counts were estimated. Assay: immunoSEQ multiplex PCR; the TCRdb copy retains only in-frame clones and omits some. D and trimming come from the DNA, and the V and J calls and clone size come from that table. The sample consists of about 80,000 clones, about 72% of them appearing once. This sequence joins TRBV7-9 and TRBJ2-7, with D tentatively TRBD2 (5 bases). Sequencing was performed on peripheral blood. This sequence was found in a man in his 70s with active or convalescent COVID-19. CDR3 protein: CASSLASGVGEQYF. The CDR3 DNA sequence: TGTGCCAGCAGCTTGGCCAGCGGCGTAGGGGAGCAGTACTTC.